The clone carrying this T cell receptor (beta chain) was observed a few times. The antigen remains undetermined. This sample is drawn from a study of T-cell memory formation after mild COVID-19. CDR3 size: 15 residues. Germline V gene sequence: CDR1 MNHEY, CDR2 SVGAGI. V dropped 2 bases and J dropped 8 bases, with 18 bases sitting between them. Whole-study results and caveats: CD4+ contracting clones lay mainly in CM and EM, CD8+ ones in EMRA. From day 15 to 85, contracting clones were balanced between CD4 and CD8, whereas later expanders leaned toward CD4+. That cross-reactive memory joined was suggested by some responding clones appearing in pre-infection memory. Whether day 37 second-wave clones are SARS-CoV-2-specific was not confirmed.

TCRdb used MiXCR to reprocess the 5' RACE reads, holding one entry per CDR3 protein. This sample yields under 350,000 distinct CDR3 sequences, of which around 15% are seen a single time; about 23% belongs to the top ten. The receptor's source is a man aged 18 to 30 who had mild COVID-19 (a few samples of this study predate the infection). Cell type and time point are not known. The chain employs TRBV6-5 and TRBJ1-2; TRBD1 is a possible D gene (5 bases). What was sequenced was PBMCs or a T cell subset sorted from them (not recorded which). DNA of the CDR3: TGTGCCAGCAGTTACCTGATTCCGGGACCCGAGGGCTACACCTTC. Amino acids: CASSYLIPGPEGYTF.